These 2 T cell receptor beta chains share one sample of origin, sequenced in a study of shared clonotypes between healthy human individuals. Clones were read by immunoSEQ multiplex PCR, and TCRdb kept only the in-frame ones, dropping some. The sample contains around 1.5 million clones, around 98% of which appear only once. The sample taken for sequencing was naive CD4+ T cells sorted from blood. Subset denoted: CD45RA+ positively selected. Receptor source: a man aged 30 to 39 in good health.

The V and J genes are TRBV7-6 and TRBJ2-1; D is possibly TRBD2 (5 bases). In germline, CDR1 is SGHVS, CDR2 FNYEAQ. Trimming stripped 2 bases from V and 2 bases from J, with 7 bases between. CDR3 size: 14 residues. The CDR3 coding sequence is TGTGCCAGCAGCTTATACGGGGCCTACAATGAGCAGTTCTTC. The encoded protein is CASSLYGAYNEQFF.

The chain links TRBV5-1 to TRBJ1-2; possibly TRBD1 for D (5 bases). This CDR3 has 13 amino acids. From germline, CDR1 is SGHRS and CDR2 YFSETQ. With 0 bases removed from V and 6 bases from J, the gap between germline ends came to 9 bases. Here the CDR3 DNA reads TGCGCCAGCAGCTTGGAAGGGGTGGATGGCTACACCTTC. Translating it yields CASSLEGVDGYTF.